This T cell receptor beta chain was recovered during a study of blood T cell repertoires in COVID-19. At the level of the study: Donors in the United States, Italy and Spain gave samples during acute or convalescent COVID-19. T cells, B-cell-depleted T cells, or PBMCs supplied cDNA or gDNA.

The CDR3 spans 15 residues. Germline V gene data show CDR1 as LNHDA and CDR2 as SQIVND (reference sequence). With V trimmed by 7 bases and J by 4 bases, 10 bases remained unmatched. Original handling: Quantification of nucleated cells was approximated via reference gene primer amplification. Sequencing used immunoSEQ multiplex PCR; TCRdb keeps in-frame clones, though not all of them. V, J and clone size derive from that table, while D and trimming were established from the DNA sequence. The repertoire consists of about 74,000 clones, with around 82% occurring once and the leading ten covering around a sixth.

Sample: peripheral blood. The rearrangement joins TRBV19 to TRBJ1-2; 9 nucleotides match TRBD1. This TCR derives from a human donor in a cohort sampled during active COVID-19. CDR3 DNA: TGTGCCAGTACCGTCGCGGGGACAGGGCTCTATGGCTACACCTTC. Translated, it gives CASTVAGTGLYGYTF.